The present entry profiles one TCR beta chain with its context. Germline V gives CDR1 MNHEY, CDR2 SMNVEV (reference sequence). The CDR3 extends over 14 amino acids. Trimming at V came to 2 bases and at J to 7 bases, leaving 4 bases not matched to a gene. The record originates from a study of blood T cell repertoires in COVID-19. Some clones are missing from TCRdb's copy, which holds only in-frame ones; the method was immunoSEQ multiplex PCR. The sample comprises roughly 400,000 clones, more than 70% of which are singletons, and 1.4% rests with the top ten. Researchers sorted participants into cohorts using their self-reported clinical history.

The rearrangement joins TRBV27 to TRBJ2-1; 8 bases agree with TRBD2. The clonotype comes from a woman between 18 and 29 years old who had been exposed to COVID-19. Sequenced: PBMCs or T cells enriched from blood (not recorded which). CDR3 nucleotide sequence: TGTGCCAGCAGTTTACTAGCGGGCTATAATGAGCAGTTCTTC. It translates to CASSLLAGYNEQFF.